This T cell receptor beta chain was obtained from a study of T cell repertoires in cytomegalovirus infection. Study-level information: HLA-B-restricted CMV epitopes that are well studied, plus recently identified HLA-C-restricted ones, were used by the study. Indications came from public TCR beta signatures; they pointed to CMV infection and to a matching HLA type.

This CDR3 has 13 residues. V was cut by 3 bases and J by 0 bases, with 5 bases left in between. Germline lookup yields CDR1 MDHEN and CDR2 SYDVKM. There are a few counts of this clonotype. Its antigen is currently unknown. Overall study findings and caveats: Frequencies of public TCR beta families were cumulated, and this identified carriers of CMV plus the relevant HLA. What dominated the ex vivo response were HLA-C-restricted CMV-specific TCR beta clonotypes.

TCRdb reanalysed the reads using MiXCR and keeps one entry per CDR3 protein. The table shows around 71,000 distinct CDR3 sequences, with about 37% occurring only once. The source material was CD8+ T cells from cultured PBMCs, sampled from culture after CMV antigen stimulation. This receptor was identified in a human donor in good health (CMV status not recorded). Some clones in this sample may be carry-over from other donors' samples. The V and J genes are TRBV28 and TRBJ1-1; the D is unclear. The DNA of the CDR3 is TGTGCCAGCAGTTTTTCGATGAACACTGAAGCTTTCTTT. It yields the protein CASSFSMNTEAFF.